This T cell receptor beta chain is drawn from a study of CD8+CD57+ T cells in acquired aplastic anemia. Whole-study context: On average, sorted CD4+ and CD8+ cells gave approximately 3 ug of DNA. Study-wide findings and caveats: In common between the patients and the controls were twenty-nine CD8+ CDR3 sequences.

TCR beta VDJ and CDR3 were profiled, and genomic DNA was the template. TCRdb fed the reads into MiXCR, producing one record per CDR3 protein. Of around 180,000 distinct CDR3 sequences listed, 64% are singletons. This clonotype has only a few counts. The antigen is not known. With a much larger clone just one base away, this may be a read error. The CDR3 is 16 residues long. V was cut by 8 bases and J by 9 bases, with 23 bases left in between. Germline CDR1 LNHDA, CDR2 SQIVND (reference sequence). The specimen sequenced was sorted CD4+, CD8+, or CD8+CD57+ T cells (not recorded which) from PBMCs. The chain joins TRBV19 to TRBJ1-6; D is perhaps TRBD1 (5 bases). This clonotype was obtained from a human donor with severe aplastic anemia or a healthy control (not recorded which). The DNA for the CDR3 is TGTGCCAGTGGTAAACAGTCGACAGTGCCGGGTTCACCCCTCCACTTT. Protein product: CASGKQSTVPGSPLHF.